Shown below are 22 T cell receptor beta chains from a single sample sequenced in a study of T cell clones after liver transplantation. The repertoire was sequenced with immunoSEQ multiplex PCR; TCRdb's copy has only in-frame clones and lacks some. The sample lists 20,000 to 30,000 clones, 55% to 70% occurring once. Sequencing used CD4+ T cells from blood, obtained before liver transplant. The receptor source for this set is a human donor who received a liver transplant.

The chain links TRBV7-2 to TRBJ1-4; D unresolved. Germline lookup yields CDR1 SGHTA and CDR2 FQGNSA. V was cut by 5 bases and J by 4 bases, with 17 bases left in between. The CDR3 consists of 16 residues. CDR3 nucleotides: TGTGCCAGCAGCCCGGGCATGGGGATAAGTAATGAAAAACTGTTTTTT. It encodes CASSPGMGISNEKLFF.

The CDR3 DNA reads TGTGCCAGTAGTATGGTACAGCGATTAACTAATGAAAAACTGTTTTTT. Encoded protein: CASSMVQRLTNEKLFF. The chain combines TRBV19 with TRBJ1-4; D not certain. Trimming removed 3 bases at V and 1 base at J, with 12 bases between. The CDR3 sequence is 16 residues long. Germline CDR1 and CDR2: LNHDA and SQIVND (reference sequence).

V is TRBV14 and J is TRBJ1-2; TRBD1 matches at 7 bases. Losses at the gene ends were 4 bases for V and 4 bases for J; bases not matched to a gene: 3. The length of the CDR3 is 13 residues. Germline CDR1 reads SGHDN; CDR2 reads FVKESK. This CDR3 reads CASSPDRVYGYTF. The CDR3 nucleotides are TGTGCCAGCAGCCCAGACAGGGTCTATGGCTACACCTTC.

This rearrangement joins TRBV6-6 to TRBJ2-5; perhaps TRBD2 as D (6 bases). CDR1 is MNHNY and CDR2 is SVGAGI in the germline V gene (reference sequence). Trimming left V 6 bases short and J 2 bases short, with 13 bases between. CDR3 length: 14 amino acids. The CDR3 bases are TGTGCCAGCAGAGTTGGGACTTTACAAGAGACCCAGTACTTC. Translating it yields CASRVGTLQETQYF.

The chain employs TRBV18 and TRBJ2-2; D unresolved. The length of the CDR3 is 14 residues. Germline V lookup: CDR1 KGHSH, CDR2 LQKENI. V shed 6 bases and J shed 4 bases, with 12 bases lying between them. Here the CDR3 DNA reads TGTGCCAGCTCCACACAACTGACCACCGGGGAGCTGTTTTTT. Protein sequence: CASSTQLTTGELFF.

This chain connects TRBV7-2 to TRBJ2-1, with 11 bases that match TRBD1. From germline, CDR1 is SGHTA and CDR2 FQGNSA. The CDR3 consists of 16 residues. The V segment lost 7 bases and the J segment 8 bases; nucleotides outside the gene matches: 13. The CDR3: CASTRSRDRGFDEQFF. For the CDR3, the DNA is TGTGCCAGCACCCGAAGCCGGGACAGGGGGTTCGATGAGCAGTTCTTC.

This CDR3 is CASRERDYEQYF. DNA of the CDR3: TGTGCCAGCAGGGAAAGGGACTACGAGCAGTACTTC. The V gene is TRBV28, the J gene TRBJ2-7; D remains unclear. Looked up from germline, CDR1 is MDHEN and CDR2 is SYDVKM. The CDR3 is 12 residues long. V was cut by 6 bases and J by 3 bases, with 9 bases left in between.

By share, this clone ranks as medium-sized. The V and J genes are TRBV4-3 and TRBJ2-2, with D unresolved. CDR1 is LGHNA, CDR2 YSLEER, per germline. The CDR3 sequence is 14 residues long. V lost 0 bases, J lost 1 base, and 3 bases lay in between. CDR3: CASSQERNTGELFF. CDR3 coding DNA: TGCGCCAGCAGCCAAGAGCGGAACACCGGGGAGCTGTTTTTT.

This chain uses TRBV19 with TRBJ2-7; D perhaps matches TRBD2 (5 bases). From germline, CDR1 is LNHDA and CDR2 SQIVND (reference sequence). V was cut by 10 bases and J by 6 bases, with 16 bases left in between. This CDR3 has 12 residues. The CDR3 nucleotides are TGTGCCACGTCGACTGCCCGGGGCGAGCAGTACGTC. It is translated as CATSTARGEQYV.

This clone showed up just a few times. The chain carries TRBV5-1 and TRBJ1-6; 8 bases align to TRBD1. Trimming at V came to 1 base and at J to 10 bases, leaving 7 bases not matched to a gene. The V gene's germline CDR1 is SGHRS and CDR2 YFSETQ. This CDR3 has 15 amino acids. The CDR3 DNA reads as TGCGCCAGCAGCTTGCAGGCCGGGACAGGCTCACCCCTCCACTTT. Amino acid sequence: CASSLQAGTGSPLHF.

This chain connects TRBV28 to TRBJ2-3; D not resolved. Germline CDR1 is MDHEN and CDR2 is SYDVKM. This CDR3 has 13 amino acids. V lost 11 bases, J lost 0 bases, and 12 bases lay in between. The CDR3, as DNA: TGTGCCGGCCAGGAGACTAGCACAGATACGCAGTATTTT. This translates into CAGQETSTDTQYF. The whole variable domain, remainder taken from reference TRBV28 and TRBJ2-3, is DVKVTQSSRYLVKRTGEKVFLECVQDMDHENMFWYRQDPGLGLRLIYFSYDVKMKEKGDIPEGYSVSREKKERFSLILESASTNQTSMYLCAGQETSTDTQYFGPGTRLTVL.

This clone was seen a few times. The V call is TRBV7-2, the J call TRBJ2-1, with 9 positions matching TRBD2. CDR1 is SGHTA and CDR2 is FQGNSA in the germline V gene. The V and J ends lost 3 bases and 3 bases, in that order; junction bases with no gene match: 6. CDR3 length: 16 residues. This chain's CDR3 is CASSFYGGGDYNEQFF. CDR3 sequence (DNA): TGTGCCAGCAGCTTCTATGGCGGGGGGGACTACAATGAGCAGTTCTTC.

This chain links TRBV14 with TRBJ2-6; no clear D. This CDR3 is 15 amino acids long. Trimming removed 1 base from V and 0 bases from J, with 4 bases in between. Germline CDR1 and CDR2: SGHDN and FVKESK. Here the CDR3 DNA reads TGTGCCAGCAGCCAAGTTAACTCTGGGGCCAACGTCCTGACTTTC. This translates into CASSQVNSGANVLTF. Full variable domain (rest looked up from reference TRBV14 and TRBJ2-6): EAGVTQFPSHSVIEKGQTVTLRCDPISGHDNLYWYRRVMGKEIKFLLHFVKESKQDESGMPNNRFLAERTGGTYSTLKVQPAELEDSGVYFCASSQVNSGANVLTFGAGSRLTVL.

The chain combines TRBV28 with TRBJ2-3; 8 bases match TRBD2. V dropped 4 bases and J dropped 4; count of bases not matched to a gene: 10. The CDR3 consists of 16 residues. CDR1 and CDR2 from the germline V gene are MDHEN and SYDVKM. The CDR3: CASSSPGGGSADTQYF. CDR3 nucleotides: TGTGCCAGCAGTTCCCCCGGCGGGGGGAGTGCAGATACGCAGTATTTT. Complete variable domain (other parts from reference TRBV28 and TRBJ2-3): DVKVTQSSRYLVKRTGEKVFLECVQDMDHENMFWYRQDPGLGLRLIYFSYDVKMKEKGDIPEGYSVSREKKERFSLILESASTNQTSMYLCASSSPGGGSADTQYFGPGTRLTVL.

This chain links TRBV14 with TRBJ1-2; 7 nucleotides match TRBD1. This CDR3 contains 13 residues. Trimming at V came to 1 base and at J to 7 bases, leaving 3 bases not matched to a gene. Germline V lookup: CDR1 SGHDN, CDR2 FVKESK. CDR3 DNA: TGTGCCAGCAGCCAAGGGCCAGGGGGTGGCTACACCTTC. It encodes CASSQGPGGGYTF.

This sequence joins TRBV7-8 and TRBJ1-3; 8 nucleotides align to TRBD1. The CDR3 spans 14 residues. Per germline, CDR1 SGHVS and CDR2 FQNEAQ. The J segment lost 8 bases and the V segment lost 5 bases, leaving 8 bases of the junction unmatched. The CDR3 here is CASSTRTGRDTIYF. CDR3 coding DNA: TGTGCCAGCAGCACCAGGACAGGGAGGGACACCATATATTTT.

This clone was seen a few times. This chain connects TRBV10-1 to TRBJ2-2, with 10 bases aligning to TRBD1. The CDR3 contains 14 residues. Germline trimming cut 4 bases from V and 6 bases from J; bases unmatched to any gene: 2. Per germline, CDR1 WNHNN and CDR2 SYGVQD (reference sequence). The CDR3 sequence is CASSGQGAAGELFF. The CDR3 bases are TGCGCCAGCAGTGGACAGGGGGCTGCCGGGGAGCTGTTTTTT.

The chain couples TRBV20-1 to TRBJ1-2; D unclear. This CDR3 contains 11 residues. Germline V gene data show CDR1 as DFQATT and CDR2 as SNEGSKA (reference sequence). The V and J ends lost 3 bases and 5 bases respectively, with 7 bases between them. The CDR3 is CSARQQYGYTF. CDR3 sequence (DNA): TGCAGTGCTAGGCAACAGTATGGCTACACCTTC.

This clone was seen a handful of times. This chain connects TRBV27 to TRBJ2-2; D is uncertain. V shed 9 bases and J shed 3 bases, with 11 bases lying between them. Germline CDR1 reads MNHEY; CDR2 reads SMNVEV (reference sequence). CDR3 length equals 13 residues. The DNA of the CDR3 is TGTGCCAGTCAGCTTGCTTACACCGGGGAGCTGTTTTTT. Translated: CASQLAYTGELFF.

This chain links TRBV25-1 with TRBJ1-2; D gene ambiguous. Germline V lookup: CDR1 MGHDK, CDR2 SYGVNS. V lost 4 bases and J 0 bases, leaving 9 bases between the germline ends. This CDR3 has 14 residues. CDR3 in DNA: TGTGCCAGCAGTGGTGGGGTAGCTAACTATGGCTACACCTTC. Its protein product is CASSGGVANYGYTF.

CDR3 bases: TGTGCCAGCAGCGTATATGCGACAGGAGCCACAGATACGCAGTATTTT. This codes for CASSVYATGATDTQYF. The chain uses TRBV9 and TRBJ2-3; D possibly corresponds to TRBD1 (6 bases). The germline V and J ends were trimmed by 1 base and 2 bases, with 14 bases remaining between them. Germline V CDR1 and CDR2: SGDLS, YYNGEE. CDR3 size: 16 residues.

This clone was recorded only once. The rearrangement uses TRBV19 and TRBJ2-2; D may be TRBD2 (6 bases). V was cut by 3 bases and J by 6 bases, with 17 bases left in between. CDR1 is LNHDA and CDR2 is SQIVND in the germline V gene (reference sequence). The CDR3 is made up of 16 amino acids. The CDR3 region is CASSILGREAAGELFF. CDR3 sequence (DNA): TGTGCCAGTAGTATTTTGGGCAGGGAGGCCGCCGGGGAGCTGTTTTTT.